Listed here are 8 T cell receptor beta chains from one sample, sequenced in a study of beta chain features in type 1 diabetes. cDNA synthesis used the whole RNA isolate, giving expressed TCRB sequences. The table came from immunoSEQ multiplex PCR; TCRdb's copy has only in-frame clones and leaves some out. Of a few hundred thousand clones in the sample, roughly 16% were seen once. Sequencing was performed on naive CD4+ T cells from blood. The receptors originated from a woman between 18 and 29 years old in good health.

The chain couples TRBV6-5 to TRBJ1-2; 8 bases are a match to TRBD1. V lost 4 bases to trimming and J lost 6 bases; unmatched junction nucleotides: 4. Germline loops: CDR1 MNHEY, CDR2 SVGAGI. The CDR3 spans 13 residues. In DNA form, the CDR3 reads TGTGCCAGCAGTTCCAGGGGGCTGGATGGCTACACCTTC. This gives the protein CASSSRGLDGYTF.

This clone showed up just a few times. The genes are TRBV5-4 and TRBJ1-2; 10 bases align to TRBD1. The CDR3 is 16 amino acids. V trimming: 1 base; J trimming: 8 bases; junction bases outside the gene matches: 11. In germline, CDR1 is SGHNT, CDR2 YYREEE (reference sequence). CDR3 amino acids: CASSLIGQGEGLGYTF. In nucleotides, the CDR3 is TGTGCCAGCAGCTTGATAGGACAGGGGGAAGGGTTAGGCTACACCTTC.

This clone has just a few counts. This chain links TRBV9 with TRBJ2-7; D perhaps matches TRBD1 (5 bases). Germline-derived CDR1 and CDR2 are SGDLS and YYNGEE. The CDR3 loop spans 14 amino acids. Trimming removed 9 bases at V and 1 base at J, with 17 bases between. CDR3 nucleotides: TGTGCCATACACGTACGACAGCGATCCTACGAGCAGTACTTC. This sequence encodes CAIHVRQRSYEQYF.

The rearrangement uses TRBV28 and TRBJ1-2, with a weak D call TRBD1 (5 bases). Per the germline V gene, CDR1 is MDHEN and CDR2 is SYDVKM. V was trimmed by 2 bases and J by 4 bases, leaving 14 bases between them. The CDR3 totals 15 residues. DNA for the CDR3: TGTGCCAGCAGTTTACGCAATTGGGGCGCCTATGGCTACACCTTC. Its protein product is CASSLRNWGAYGYTF.

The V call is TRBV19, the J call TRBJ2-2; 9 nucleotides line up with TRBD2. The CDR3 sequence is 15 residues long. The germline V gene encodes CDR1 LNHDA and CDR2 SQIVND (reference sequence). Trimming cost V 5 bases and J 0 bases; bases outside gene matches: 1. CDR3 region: CASSPSGTNTGELFF. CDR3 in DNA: TGTGCCAGTAGTCCTAGCGGGACGAACACCGGGGAGCTGTTTTTT.

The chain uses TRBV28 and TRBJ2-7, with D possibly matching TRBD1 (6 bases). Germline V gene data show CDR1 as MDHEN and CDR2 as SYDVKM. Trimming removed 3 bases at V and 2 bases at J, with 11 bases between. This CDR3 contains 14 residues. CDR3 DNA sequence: TGTGCCAGCAGTTTCAGGGGCCCTACCTACGAGCAGTACTTC. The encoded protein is CASSFRGPTYEQYF.

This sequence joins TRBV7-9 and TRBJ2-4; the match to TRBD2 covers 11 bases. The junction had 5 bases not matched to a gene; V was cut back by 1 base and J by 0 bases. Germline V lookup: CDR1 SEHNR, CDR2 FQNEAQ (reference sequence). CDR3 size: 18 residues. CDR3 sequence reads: CASSLGTSGSLAKNIQYF. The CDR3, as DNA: TGTGCCAGCAGCTTAGGGACTAGCGGGTCCTTAGCCAAAAACATTCAGTACTTC. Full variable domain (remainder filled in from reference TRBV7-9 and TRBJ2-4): DTGVSQNPRHKITKRGQNVTFRCDPISEHNRLYWYRQTLGQGPEFLTYFQNEAQLEKSRLLSDRFSAERPKGSFSTLEIQRTEQGDSAMYLCASSLGTSGSLAKNIQYFGAGTRLSVL.

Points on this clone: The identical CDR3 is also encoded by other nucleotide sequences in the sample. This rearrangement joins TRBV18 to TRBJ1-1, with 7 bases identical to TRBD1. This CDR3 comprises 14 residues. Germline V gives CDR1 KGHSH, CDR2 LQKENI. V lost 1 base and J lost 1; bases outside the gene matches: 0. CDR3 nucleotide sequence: TGTGCCAGCTCACCACGACAGGGGAACACTGAAGCTTTCTTT. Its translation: CASSPRQGNTEAFF.